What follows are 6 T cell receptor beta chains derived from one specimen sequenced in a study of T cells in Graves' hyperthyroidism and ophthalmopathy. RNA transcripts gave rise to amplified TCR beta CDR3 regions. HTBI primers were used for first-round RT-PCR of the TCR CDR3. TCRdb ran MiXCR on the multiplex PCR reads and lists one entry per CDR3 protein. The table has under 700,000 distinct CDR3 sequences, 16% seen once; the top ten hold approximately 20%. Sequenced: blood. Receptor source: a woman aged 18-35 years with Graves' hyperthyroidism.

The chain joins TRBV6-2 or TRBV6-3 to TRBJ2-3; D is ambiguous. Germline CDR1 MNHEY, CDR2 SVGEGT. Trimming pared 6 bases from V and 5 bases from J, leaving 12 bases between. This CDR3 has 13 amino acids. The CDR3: CASRRLERDTQYF. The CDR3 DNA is TGTGCCAGCAGACGCCTCGAACGAGATACGCAGTATTTT.

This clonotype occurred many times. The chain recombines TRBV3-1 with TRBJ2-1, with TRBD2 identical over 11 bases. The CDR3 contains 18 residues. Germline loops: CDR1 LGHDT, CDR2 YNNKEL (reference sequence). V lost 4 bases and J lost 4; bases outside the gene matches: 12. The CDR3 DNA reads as TGTGCCAGCAGCCCGACCCCCAAAACTAGCGGGAGTTACAATGAGCAGTTCTTC. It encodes CASSPTPKTSGSYNEQFF.

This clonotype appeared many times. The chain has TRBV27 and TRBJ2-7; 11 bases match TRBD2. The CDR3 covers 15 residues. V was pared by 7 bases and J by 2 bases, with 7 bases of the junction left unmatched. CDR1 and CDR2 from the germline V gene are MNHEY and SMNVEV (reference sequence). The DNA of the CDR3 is TGTGCCAGCAACCCCGGGACTAGCGGAACCTACGAGCAGTACTTC. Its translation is CASNPGTSGTYEQYF.

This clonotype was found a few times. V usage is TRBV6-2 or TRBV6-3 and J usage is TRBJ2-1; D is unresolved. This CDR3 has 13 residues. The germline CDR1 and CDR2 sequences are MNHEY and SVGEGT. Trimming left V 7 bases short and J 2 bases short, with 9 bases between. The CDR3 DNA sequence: TGTGCCAGCAACTTCCCTACCTACAATGAGCAGTTCTTC. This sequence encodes CASNFPTYNEQFF.

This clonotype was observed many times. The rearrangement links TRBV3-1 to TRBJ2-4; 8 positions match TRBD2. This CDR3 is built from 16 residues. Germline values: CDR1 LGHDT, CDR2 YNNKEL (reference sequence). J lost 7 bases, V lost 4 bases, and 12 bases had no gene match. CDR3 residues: CASSPGLVSVLNIQYF. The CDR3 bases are TGTGCCAGCAGCCCGGGACTAGTTTCAGTGCTGAACATTCAGTACTTC.

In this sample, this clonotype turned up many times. The CDR3 DNA follows: TGTGCCAGCAGCTTAGCACAGGGGTTGAACAATGAGCAGTTCTTC. Amino acid sequence: CASSLAQGLNNEQFF. The chain carries TRBV7-2 and TRBJ2-1; 7 bases agree with TRBD1. The length of the CDR3 is 15 residues. V was pared by 0 bases and J by 5 bases, with 4 bases of the junction left unmatched. CDR1 and CDR2 (germline): SGHTA, FQGNSA.